The 2 T cell receptor beta chains given below trace back to one sample, sequenced in a study of blood T cell repertoires in COVID-19. The table came from immunoSEQ multiplex PCR; TCRdb's copy has only in-frame clones and leaves some out. The table shows around 220,000 clones, with about 84% occurring only once. Sequencing was carried out using PBMCs or T cells enriched from blood (not recorded which). These receptors were obtained from a woman aged 40 to 50 with acute COVID-19.

The J gene is TRBJ2-7, the V gene TRBV19; possible D gene TRBD1, 6 bases. The length of the CDR3 is 13 residues. The germline CDR1 and CDR2 sequences are LNHDA and SQIVND (reference sequence). Trimming removed 5 bases at V and 5 bases at J, with 13 bases between. The CDR3 coding sequence is TGTGCCAGTAGTGGAACAGGGAGAAACGAGCAGTACTTC. Protein product: CASSGTGRNEQYF.

V usage is TRBV15 and J usage is TRBJ2-2; D is perhaps TRBD2 (5 bases). CDR3 size: 16 residues. Per germline, CDR1 LNHNV and CDR2 YYDKDF (reference sequence). V lost 0 bases, J lost 7 bases, and 15 bases lay in between. The CDR3 reads CATSRDSLGTGGELFF. CDR3 DNA sequence: TGTGCCACCAGCAGAGACTCACTAGGAACTGGCGGGGAGCTGTTTTTT. The whole variable domain, remainder taken from reference TRBV15 and TRBJ2-2, is DAMVIQNPRYQVTQFGKPVTLSCSQTLNHNVMYWYQQKSSQAPKLLFHYYDKDFNNEADTPDNFQSRRPNTSFCFLDIRSPGLGDTAMYLCATSRDSLGTGGELFFGEGSRLTVL.